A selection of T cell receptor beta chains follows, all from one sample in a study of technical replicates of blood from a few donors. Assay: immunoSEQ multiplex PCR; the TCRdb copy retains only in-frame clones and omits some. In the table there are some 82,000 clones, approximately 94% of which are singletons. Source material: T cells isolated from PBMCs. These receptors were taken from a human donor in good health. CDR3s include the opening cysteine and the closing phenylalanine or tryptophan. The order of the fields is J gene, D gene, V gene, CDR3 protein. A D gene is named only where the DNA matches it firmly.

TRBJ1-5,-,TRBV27,CASSWGHNQPQHF
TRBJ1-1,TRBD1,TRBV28,CASSPRTGFSTEAFF
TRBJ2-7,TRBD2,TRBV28,CASSPSGGTYEQYF
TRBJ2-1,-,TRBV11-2,CASSLDGSSYNEQFF
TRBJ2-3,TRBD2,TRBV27,CASGLAGVDTQYF
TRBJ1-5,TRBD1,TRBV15,CATRQTGSQPQHF
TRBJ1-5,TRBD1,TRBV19,CASSRWAGQDSNQPQHF
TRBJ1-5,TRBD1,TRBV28,CASRGLTGYYQPQHF
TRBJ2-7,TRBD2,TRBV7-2,CASSFGTSGYYEQYF
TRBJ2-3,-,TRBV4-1,CASSQELGGDTQYF
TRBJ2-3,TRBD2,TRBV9,CASSGGWLAGQDTQYF
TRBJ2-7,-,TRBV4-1,CASSQDRPPGYEQYF
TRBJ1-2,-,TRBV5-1,CASRSNRERFSGYTF
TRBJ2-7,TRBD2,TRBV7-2,CASSYRGGPYEQYF
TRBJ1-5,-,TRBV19,CASTSVSNQPQHF
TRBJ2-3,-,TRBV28,CASSWEDSTDTQYF
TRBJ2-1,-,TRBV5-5,CASSPNLDYNNEQFF
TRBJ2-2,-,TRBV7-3,CASSLAGGELFF
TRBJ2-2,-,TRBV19,CASSTEQGESGELFF
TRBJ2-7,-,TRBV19,CASSMEASAIYEQYF
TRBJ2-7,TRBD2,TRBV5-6,CASSLWEGVYEQYF
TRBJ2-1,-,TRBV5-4,CASSSGTPPDQFF
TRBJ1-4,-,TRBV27,CASSLNTGNPNEKLFF
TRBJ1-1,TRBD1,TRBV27,CASSLYRGTEAFF
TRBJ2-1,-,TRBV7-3,CASSLGGGVGNEQFF
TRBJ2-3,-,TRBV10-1,CASSGFQSTDTQYF
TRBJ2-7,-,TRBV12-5,CASGLVLVKGGQAYEQYF
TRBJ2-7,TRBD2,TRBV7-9,CASSLTSGNSYEQYF
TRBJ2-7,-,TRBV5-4,CASSFGRSYEQYF
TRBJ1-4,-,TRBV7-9,CASSVETGWTNEKLFF
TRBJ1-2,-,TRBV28,CASSSTRTGTYGYTF
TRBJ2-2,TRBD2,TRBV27,CASSSSSGEWTGELFF
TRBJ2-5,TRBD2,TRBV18,CASSPGTSTQETQYF
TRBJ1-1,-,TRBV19,CASSMGLRTEAFF
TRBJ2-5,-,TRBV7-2,CASSPITGREETQYF
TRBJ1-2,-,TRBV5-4,CASSSPQVGYTF
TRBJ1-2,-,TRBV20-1,CSALNYGYTF
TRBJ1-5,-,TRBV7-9,CASSSLNGNQPQHF
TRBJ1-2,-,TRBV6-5,CASSFPTPAGRRGYTF
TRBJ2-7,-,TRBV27,CASSSFSYEQYF
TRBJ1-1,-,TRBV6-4,CASSETGNTEAFF
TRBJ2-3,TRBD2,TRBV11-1,CASSFLAGDGRGDTQYF
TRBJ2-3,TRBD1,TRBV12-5,CASGHSRSGTGESDTQYF
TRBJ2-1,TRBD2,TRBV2,CASRTGLAGYNEQFF
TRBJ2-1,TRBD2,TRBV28,CASSHSRLAGVIWNEQFF
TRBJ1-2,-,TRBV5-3,CARSTDDQGGYGYTF
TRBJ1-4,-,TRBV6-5,CASGLMANEKLFF
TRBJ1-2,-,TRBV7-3,CASSLDSSYGYTF
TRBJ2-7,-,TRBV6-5,CASREGLSYEQYF
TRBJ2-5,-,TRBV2,CASSEGRRETQYF
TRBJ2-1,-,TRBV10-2,CASSDSFYNEQFF
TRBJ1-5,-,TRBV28,CASSPTRDPQPQHF
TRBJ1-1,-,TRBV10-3,CAISESLREDTEAFF
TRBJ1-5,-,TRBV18,CASSPGQNNQPQHF
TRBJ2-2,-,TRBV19,CASAWATSGELFF
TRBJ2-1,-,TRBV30,CAWSEGGRGNEQFF
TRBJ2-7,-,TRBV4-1,CASSQGETRINYEQYF